The clone carrying this T cell receptor beta chain has more than one count but fewer than ten. Its antigen remains unknown. Sequenced material consisted of expressed TCRB transcripts (all of the isolated RNA was reverse transcribed). Libraries were prepared by immunoSEQ multiplex PCR; TCRdb keeps only in-frame clonotypes and omits some of them. The table shows some 330,000 clones, with more than 9.5% occurring only once. This entry comes from a study of beta chain features in type 1 diabetes. This CDR3 contains 15 residues. Germline V CDR1 and CDR2: SGHRS, YFSETQ. V lost 4 bases, J lost 0 bases, and 11 bases lay in between. Findings and caveats of the study: The study found that naive, central memory and Treg TCRB repertoires appeared more similar in patients than in healthy donors. Significant though moderate, a shortening of TCRB CDR3s appeared in all four CD4+ subsets of Type 1 diabetes patients.

The source material was naive CD4+ T cells from blood. V is TRBV5-1 and J is TRBJ2-1; D is unresolved. The clonotype originates from a woman in her twenties or thirties in good health. CDR3 region: CASSPPRISYNEQFF. CDR3 nucleotide sequence: TGCGCCAGCAGCCCCCCCAGGATCTCCTACAATGAGCAGTTCTTC.